This record concerns one TCR beta chain sequence. The antigen is undetermined. This record comes from a study of identical twins. The CDR3 runs 16 residues. Losses at the gene ends were 2 bases for V and 5 bases for J; bases not matched to a gene: 7. The germline V gene has CDR1 MNHEY and CDR2 SVGAGI. Study-level findings and limits: Out-of-frame beta chain sequences displayed weaker excess sharing between twins. Conclusions were based on cross-sectional statistical analysis, without following the same donors.

Using its own MiXCR run on the 5' RACE reads, TCRdb lists one record per CDR3 protein. The sample consists of 690,000 or so distinct CDR3 sequences, 8.6% of them appearing once. No donor was unhealthy or non-Caucasian. These data were likewise used in another study, on yellow fever vaccine responses in identical twins.

V usage is TRBV6-5 and J usage is TRBJ2-5; 11 bases match TRBD2. Specimen: PBMCs. This clonotype originated in a woman aged 18-30 years in good health. CDR3: CASSYGLAGGEETQYF. CDR3 DNA sequence: TGTGCCAGCAGTTACGGGCTAGCGGGAGGTGAGGAGACCCAGTACTTC.